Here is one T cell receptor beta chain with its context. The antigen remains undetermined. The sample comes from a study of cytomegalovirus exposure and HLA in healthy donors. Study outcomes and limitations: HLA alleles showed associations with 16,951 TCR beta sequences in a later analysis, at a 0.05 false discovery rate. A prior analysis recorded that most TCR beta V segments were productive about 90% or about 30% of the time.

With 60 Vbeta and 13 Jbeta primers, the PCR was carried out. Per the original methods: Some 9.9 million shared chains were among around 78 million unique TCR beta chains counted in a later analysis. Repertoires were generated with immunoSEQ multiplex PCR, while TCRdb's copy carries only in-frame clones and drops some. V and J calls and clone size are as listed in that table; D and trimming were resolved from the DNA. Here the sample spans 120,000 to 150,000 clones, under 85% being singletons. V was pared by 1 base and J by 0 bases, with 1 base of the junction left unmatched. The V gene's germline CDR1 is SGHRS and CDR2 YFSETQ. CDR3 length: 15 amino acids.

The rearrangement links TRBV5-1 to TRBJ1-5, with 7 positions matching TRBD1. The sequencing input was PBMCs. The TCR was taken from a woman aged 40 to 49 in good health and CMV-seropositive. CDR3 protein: CASSLTGASNQPQHF. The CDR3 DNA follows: TGCGCCAGCAGCTTGACAGGGGCTAGCAATCAGCCCCAGCATTTT.